These T cell receptor beta chains were read from a single sample in a study of blood T cell repertoires in COVID-19. TCRdb keeps only in-frame clones here, not all; method: immunoSEQ multiplex PCR. The sample lists 400,000 to 450,000 clones, approximately 89% occurring once. Sequencing used peripheral blood. These receptors were obtained from a woman aged 40 to 49 with COVID-19, enrolled during active disease. Both conserved end residues are part of each CDR3. The D gene is left open where the match is weak. Expanded clones are given a class, and other clones once, few, many or no size at all.

clone_size d_call j_call v_call cdr3_nt cdr3_aa
NA TRBD1 TRBJ1-5 TRBV10-2 TGCGCCAGCAGTGTGACAGGGGGCGCCGGGAGAGGACAGCCCCAGCATTTT CASSVTGGAGRGQPQHF
NA TRBD2 TRBJ2-2 TRBV9 TGTGCCAGCAGCCCTCAAGCGGGGGCTATTACCGGGGAGCTGTTTTTT CASSPQAGAITGELFF
NA NA TRBJ1-2 TRBV5-1 TGCGCCAGCAGCTTAGACAGTATCTATGGCTACACCTTC CASSLDSIYGYTF
NA NA TRBJ1-2 TRBV4-3 TGCGCCAGCAGCCAAGAAGGAGGTACTAACTATGGCTACACCTTC CASSQEGGTNYGYTF
NA NA TRBJ1-3 TRBV19 TGTGCCAGTAGTATAGTGGGCATCGACCTCTTCTCTGGAAACACCATATATTTT CASSIVGIDLFSGNTIYF
NA NA TRBJ1-1 TRBV19 TGTGCCAGTGGGGAGGGGGTTGGTGCTTTCTTT CASGEGVGAFF
NA NA TRBJ1-5 TRBV19 TGTGCCAGTAGTATACGCAGGGGAAGCAATCAGCCCCAGCATTTT CASSIRRGSNQPQHF
NA TRBD1 TRBJ1-2 TRBV5-1 TGCGCCAGCAGCGACGGACAGGGCGGCGGCTACACCTTC CASSDGQGGGYTF
NA NA TRBJ2-1 TRBV28 TGTGCCAGCAGTTCGGCCTACAATGAGCAGTTCTTC CASSSAYNEQFF
NA NA TRBJ1-1 TRBV6-5 TGTGCCAGCAGGGTACAGATGAACACTGAAGCTTTCTTT CASRVQMNTEAFF
NA TRBD1 TRBJ2-2 TRBV7-9 TGTGCCAGCAGCTGGGATCTTACAGGGGCAAACACCGGGGAGCTGTTTTTT CASSWDLTGANTGELFF
NA TRBD1 TRBJ2-7 TRBV7-8 TGTGCCAGCAGCGGAAGGGGGCGCGACGAGCAGTACTTC CASSGRGRDEQYF
NA NA TRBJ1-2 TRBV28 TGTGCCAGCAGCTTGGCGACCAGGGTTATCGACTATGGCTACACCTTC CASSLATRVIDYGYTF
NA TRBD1 TRBJ1-6 TRBV15 TGTGCCACCAGCAGAGCCGGGACAGGGGGCGCGGGTTATAATTCACCCCTCCACTTT CATSRAGTGGAGYNSPLHF
NA NA TRBJ1-2 TRBV10-3 TGTGCCATCAGTGAGAGCCAGGGGCGCAGCTATGGCTACACCTTC CAISESQGRSYGYTF
NA NA TRBJ2-1 TRBV20-1 TGCAGTGCTAGTTCAGGGCCAAGTTACAATGAGCAGTTCTTC CSASSGPSYNEQFF
NA NA TRBJ2-1 TRBV18 TGTGCCAGCTCACCGGGGGCCCTCTCCTACAATGAGCAGTTCTTC CASSPGALSYNEQFF
NA NA TRBJ1-5 TRBV28 TGTGCCAGCAGCCCCACCGGCGGCGATTATCGCCAGCATTTT CASSPTGGDYRQHF
NA NA TRBJ2-1 TRBV21-1 TGTGCCAGCAGCAAAGGTAGACTAGCGGGAGCGAGCTCCTACAATGAGCAGTTCTTC CASSKGRLAGASSYNEQFF
NA NA TRBJ1-1 TRBV13 TGTGCCAGCAGCTTAACAGGGGAAGCTTTCTTT CASSLTGEAFF
NA NA TRBJ2-1 TRBV11-3 TGTGCCAGCAGCTTGGGGGGAGACAGGGAAGGATCCTACAATGAGCAGTTCTTC CASSLGGDREGSYNEQFF
NA NA TRBJ1-2 TRBV28 TGCGCCACGGAAGGGGGTTTCGGCGGCTACACCTTC CATEGGFGGYTF
NA NA TRBJ1-2 TRBV6-2/TRBV6-3 TGTGCCAGCAGTTACCCCACGGCGGGGGCTCATAACTATGGCTACACCTTC CASSYPTAGAHNYGYTF
NA NA TRBJ1-1 TRBV6-1 TGTGCCAGCAGTTCACAGGGCGGAACTGAAGCTTTCTTT CASSSQGGTEAFF
NA TRBD1 TRBJ2-6 TRBV11-2 TGTGCCAGCAGCTTAGTGAACCGGGACAGGGAAGCTGGGGCCAACGTCCTGACTTTC CASSLVNRDREAGANVLTF
NA TRBD1 TRBJ1-1 TRBV6-5 TGTGCCAGCAGTTACCATGGGACAGGGCTGAACACTGAAGCTTTCTTT CASSYHGTGLNTEAFF
NA NA TRBJ1-5 TRBV4-1 TGCGCCAGCAGCCAACAGCAGGGCTACAATCAGCCCCAGCATTTT CASSQQQGYNQPQHF
NA TRBD1 TRBJ2-6 TRBV27 TGTGCCAGCAGTTTATTAGGGACAGTCTCTGGGGCCAACGTCCTGACTTTC CASSLLGTVSGANVLTF
NA TRBD1 TRBJ2-2 TRBV7-2 TGTGCCAGTCCCGACAGGGCCAACGGGGAGCTGTTTTTT CASPDRANGELFF
NA NA TRBJ1-2 TRBV5-6 TGTGCCAGCAGCGGACCGACAGGTGAAACCTATGGCTACACCTTC CASSGPTGETYGYTF
once NA TRBJ2-5 TRBV6-2/TRBV6-3 TGTGCCAGCAGCCCCCGGGGGATAAGGCAAGAGACCCAGTACTTC CASSPRGIRQETQYF
NA TRBD1 TRBJ1-4 TRBV5-1 TGCGCCAGCAGCTTGGCCCCAGACAGGGTGAATGAAAAACTGTTTTTT CASSLAPDRVNEKLFF
NA TRBD1 TRBJ1-2 TRBV28 TGTGCCAGCAGTTTCCCGACAGGGATCGGTTATGGCTACACCTTC CASSFPTGIGYGYTF
NA TRBD2 TRBJ2-5 TRBV5-1 TGCGCCAGCAGCTCGGGACTAGCGGGAGGTGCACAAGAGACCCAGTACTTC CASSSGLAGGAQETQYF
few TRBD1 TRBJ1-1 TRBV7-2 TGTGCCAGCAGCTTTCAGACAGGGGTAAACACTGAAGCTTTCTTT CASSFQTGVNTEAFF
NA TRBD1 TRBJ1-2 TRBV4-3 TGCGCCAGCAGCCAAGACCTGGGGGGGACAGGTGGTCTCTATGGCTACACCTTC CASSQDLGGTGGLYGYTF
once NA TRBJ1-2 TRBV4-3 TGCGCCAGCAGCCAAGGCCTCAGGGGCGTCTATGGCTACACCTTC CASSQGLRGVYGYTF
NA NA TRBJ2-2 TRBV7-3 TGTGCCAGCAGCCTTCAAGCGTTTAGGAACACCGGGGAGCTGTTTTTT CASSLQAFRNTGELFF
NA TRBD1 TRBJ2-7 TRBV5-1 TGCGCCAGCAGCCCCCCGGGACAGGGAGCCTACGAGCAGTACTTC CASSPPGQGAYEQYF
NA NA TRBJ1-2 TRBV30 TGTGCCTGGGGATCCGTTGATGGCGCGGGGGCGGGCTACACCTTC CAWGSVDGAGAGYTF
NA NA TRBJ1-4 TRBV27 TGTGCCAGCAGTTTATCGAGGTTGACTAATGAAAAACTGTTTTTT CASSLSRLTNEKLFF
NA TRBD1 TRBJ1-2 TRBV19 TGTGCCAGTAGTACGGGACAGGGGGCAAAAGGCTACACCTTC CASSTGQGAKGYTF
many NA TRBJ2-1 TRBV5-4 TGTGCCAGCCGCCTGGGGCTTCCGTCCTACAATGAGCAGTTCTTC CASRLGLPSYNEQFF
NA TRBD1 TRBJ1-1 TRBV7-2 TGTGCCAGCAGCTCTGCGGACAGGGGGATTACTGAAGCTTTCTTT CASSSADRGITEAFF
NA TRBD1 TRBJ1-4 TRBV28 TGTGCCAGCGTACCGGGACAGGGGGTATCGGGTAATGAAAAACTGTTTTTT CASVPGQGVSGNEKLFF
NA NA TRBJ2-7 TRBV12-2 TGTGCAAGTCGCCCGAACCCGGGACTAGCGGGAGAAAGGTACGAGCAGTACTTC CASRPNPGLAGERYEQYF
NA TRBD1 TRBJ2-3 TRBV9 TGTGCCAGCAGCACCCGGACAGGGGGCACAGATACGCAGTATTTT CASSTRTGGTDTQYF
few TRBD2 TRBJ2-1 TRBV4-3 TGCGCCAGCAGCCAGGAAGCCAGCGGGAGGCCTTACAATGAGCAGTTCTTC CASSQEASGRPYNEQFF
NA NA TRBJ2-1 TRBV6-5 TGTGCCAGCAGTTATGAGGGAAACCCCTACAATGAGCAGTTCTTC CASSYEGNPYNEQFF
NA NA TRBJ1-2 TRBV28 TGTGCCAGCAGGGTCGGGGGGCCTAACTATGGCTACACCTTC CASRVGGPNYGYTF
once TRBD2 TRBJ2-1 TRBV10-2 TGCGCCAGCAGTGATCGGAGCGGGAGTATTGAGAACAATGAGCAGTTCTTC CASSDRSGSIENNEQFF
NA NA TRBJ2-4 TRBV29-1 TGCAGCGTCCCCGGGAGTCTCGAAAACATTCAGTACTTC CSVPGSLENIQYF
NA TRBD1 TRBJ2-2 TRBV25-1 TGTGCCAGCCTTCGACAGGGGGCGACCACCGGGGAGCTGTTTTTT CASLRQGATTGELFF
NA NA TRBJ2-5 TRBV30 TGTGCCTGGGACAGTACTGGGACCCAGTACTTC CAWDSTGTQYF